Listed below are T cell receptor beta chains from one sample, sequenced in a study of synovial regulatory T cells in juvenile arthritis. Sequencing used immunoSEQ multiplex PCR; TCRdb keeps in-frame clones, though not all of them. Its listing shows over 7,500 clones. What was sequenced was Treg cells from blood. All receptors come from a donor aged 2-35 years with juvenile idiopathic arthritis. Both conserved end residues are part of each CDR3. Clone size appears in some rows only: once, few, many, or a class for an expanded clone.

TRBV6-5,TRBJ1-3,-,CASSARLTGNTIYF
TRBV5-1,TRBJ2-7,-,CASTRLAGGKSYEQYF
TRBV5-5,TRBJ2-7,-,CASSLDLAIFYEQYF
TRBV5-4,TRBJ2-7,-,CASSLYLGLAGSHEQYF
TRBV18,TRBJ2-7,-,CASSPPSSPYEQYF
TRBV29-1,TRBJ1-1,-,CSGRTGTLEAFF
TRBV19,TRBJ2-5,-,CASSPRGLEETQYF
TRBV13,TRBJ2-1,-,CASSPRTSGMFF
TRBV14,TRBJ1-3,-,CASSQELAIGNTIYF
TRBV4-1,TRBJ1-2,-,CASSHRGHPSSSERIGYTF
TRBV7-2,TRBJ2-1,-,CASSLRLAISYNEQFF
TRBV30,TRBJ1-3,-,CAWANPSGNTIYF
TRBV10-3,TRBJ1-1,-,CAISERQLTDDDDAEAFF
TRBV11-2,TRBJ1-6,-,CASSLGNRFPGSPLHF
TRBV5-1,TRBJ1-1,-,CASSGTGPNTEAFF
TRBV5-4,TRBJ1-4,-,CASSLADRGSSEKLFF
TRBV7-2,TRBJ2-5,-,CASSLSSGRQETQYF
TRBV30,TRBJ1-1,-,CAWNRGAWYTEAFF
TRBV19,TRBJ2-1,-,CASSMGLDNEQFF
TRBV4-3,TRBJ2-7,-,CASSQGGQQYF
TRBV5-1,TRBJ2-7,-,CASSFQGLAALYEQYF
TRBV5-1,TRBJ2-2,-,CATSSGVTDTGELFF
TRBV18,TRBJ1-5,-,CASSRGGDQPQHF
TRBV5-1,TRBJ2-7,-,CASSFTHPYEQYF
TRBV28,TRBJ2-1,-,CASSSTYNEQFF
TRBV30,TRBJ1-2,-,CAYMYSDRANYGYTF
TRBV19,TRBJ2-2,-,CASKTSGTRGSGELFF
TRBV5-4,TRBJ2-7,-,CASSFSRNKSSYEQYF
TRBV19,TRBJ1-1,-,CASSIALGQGGPSTEAFF
TRBV7-2,TRBJ2-3,-,CASSFSTDTQYF
TRBV9,TRBJ2-1,-,CASSVGGGSGQGAHNEQFF
TRBV2,TRBJ1-5,-,CASSEAPGQNQPQHF
TRBV10-2,TRBJ1-5,-,CASSVSRGSNQPQHF
TRBV4-1,TRBJ2-7,-,CASSPRQGITYEQYF
TRBV7-9,TRBJ2-1,-,CASRRPQGGVEQFF
TRBV5-1,TRBJ1-2,-,CASSQRHYENGYTF
TRBV18,TRBJ1-2,-,CASSPMMGQGNYGYTF
TRBV6-6,TRBJ2-7,-,CASSSGRFWYEQYF
TRBV5-1,TRBJ1-3,-,CASSLGTASSGNTIYF
TRBV30,TRBJ1-5,-,CAWSAPQGGPLGNQPQHF
TRBV5-1,TRBJ1-1,-,CASSWGRPNTEAFF
TRBV5-1,TRBJ2-7,-,CASRDAGSSTRPAYEQYF
TRBV28,TRBJ2-6,-,CASSLRLVGGQSSGANVLTF
TRBV7-9,TRBJ2-6,-,CASSLRDRGSLSGANVLTF
TRBV19,TRBJ1-2,-,CASSIVGDANYGYTF
TRBV7-9,TRBJ2-2,-,CASSLEYPGELFF
TRBV7-2,TRBJ1-5,-,CASSLASGGNQPQHF
TRBV9,TRBJ2-1,-,CASSVPSSYNEQFF
TRBV7-2,TRBJ1-2,-,CASSPRDSYGYTF
TRBV15,TRBJ1-5,-,CATSMDRGRQPQHF
TRBV6-4,TRBJ2-1,-,CASRTGTPWGGNEQFF
TRBV6-1,TRBJ1-2,medium-sized,CATHVRVHGYTF
TRBV11-2,TRBJ2-1,-,CASSPAWGHEQFF
TRBV4-1,TRBJ2-3,-,CASSLRSRTISTDTQYF